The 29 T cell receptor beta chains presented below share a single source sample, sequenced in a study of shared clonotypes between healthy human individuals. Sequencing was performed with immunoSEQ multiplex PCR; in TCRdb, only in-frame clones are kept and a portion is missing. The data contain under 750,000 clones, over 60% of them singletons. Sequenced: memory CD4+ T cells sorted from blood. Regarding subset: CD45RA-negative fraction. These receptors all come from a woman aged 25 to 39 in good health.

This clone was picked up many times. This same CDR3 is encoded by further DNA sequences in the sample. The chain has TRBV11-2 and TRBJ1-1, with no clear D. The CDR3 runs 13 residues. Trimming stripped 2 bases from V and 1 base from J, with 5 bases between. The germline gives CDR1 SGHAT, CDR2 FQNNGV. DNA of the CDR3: TGTGCCAGCAGCTTATGGCAGAACACTGAAGCTTTCTTT. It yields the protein CASSLWQNTEAFF.

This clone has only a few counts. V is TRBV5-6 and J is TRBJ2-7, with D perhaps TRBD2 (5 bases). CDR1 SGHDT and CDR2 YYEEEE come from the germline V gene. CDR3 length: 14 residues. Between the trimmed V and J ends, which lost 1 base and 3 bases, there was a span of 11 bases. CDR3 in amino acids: CASSLNRDGYEQYF. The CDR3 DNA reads TGTGCCAGCAGCTTGAACCGGGATGGCTACGAGCAGTACTTC.

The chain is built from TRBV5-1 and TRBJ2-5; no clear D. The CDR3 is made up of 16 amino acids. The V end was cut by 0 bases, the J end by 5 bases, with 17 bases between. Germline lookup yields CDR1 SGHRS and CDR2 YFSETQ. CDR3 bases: TGCGCCAGCAGCTTGGGGGCGATAGGGCTTGTGGAGACCCAGTACTTC. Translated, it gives CASSLGAIGLVETQYF.

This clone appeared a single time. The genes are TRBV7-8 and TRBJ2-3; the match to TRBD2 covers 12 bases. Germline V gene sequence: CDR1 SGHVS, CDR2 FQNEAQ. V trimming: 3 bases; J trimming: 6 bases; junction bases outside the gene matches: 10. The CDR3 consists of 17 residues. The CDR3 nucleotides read TGTGCCAGCAGCTTCACTAGCGGGAGGATGGGCTCGGATACGCAGTATTTT. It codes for CASSFTSGRMGSDTQYF.

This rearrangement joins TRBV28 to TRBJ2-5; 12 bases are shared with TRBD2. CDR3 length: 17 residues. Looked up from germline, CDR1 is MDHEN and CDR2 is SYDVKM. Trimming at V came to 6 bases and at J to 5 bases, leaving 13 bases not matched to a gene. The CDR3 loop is CASSLYNLAGGRETQYF. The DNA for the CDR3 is TGTGCCAGCAGCCTCTATAATCTAGCGGGAGGGAGGGAGACCCAGTACTTC.

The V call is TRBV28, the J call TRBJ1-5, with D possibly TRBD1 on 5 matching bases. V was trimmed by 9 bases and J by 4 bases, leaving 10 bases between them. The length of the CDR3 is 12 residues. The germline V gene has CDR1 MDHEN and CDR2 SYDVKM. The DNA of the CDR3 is TGTGCCAGTGGGGGGATGAATCAGCCCCAGCATTTT. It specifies CASGGMNQPQHF.

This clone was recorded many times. CDR3 sequence (DNA): TGTGCCAGTAGTCTCACTAGCGGGAGTTTTGGTGAGCAGTTCTTC. This sequence encodes CASSLTSGSFGEQFF. The chain employs TRBV19 and TRBJ2-1, with 11 bases fitting TRBD2. This CDR3 contains 15 residues. V dropped 5 bases and J dropped 9; count of bases not matched to a gene: 9. Germline CDR1 and CDR2: LNHDA and SQIVND (reference sequence). Based on the CDR3 plus reference TRBV19 and TRBJ2-1, the full variable domain is DGGITQSPKYLFRKEGQNVTLSCEQNLNHDAMYWYRQDPGQGLRLIYYSQIVNDFQKGDIAEGYSVSREKKESFPLTVTSAQKNPTAFYLCASSLTSGSFGEQFFGPGTRLTVL.

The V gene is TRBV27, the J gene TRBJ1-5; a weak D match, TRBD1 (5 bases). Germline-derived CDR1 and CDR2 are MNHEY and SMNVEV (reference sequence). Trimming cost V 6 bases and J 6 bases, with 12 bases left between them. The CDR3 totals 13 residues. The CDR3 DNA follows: TGTGCCAGCAGCGGGGGGGTTCGTCAGCCCCAGCATTTT. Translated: CASSGGVRQPQHF.

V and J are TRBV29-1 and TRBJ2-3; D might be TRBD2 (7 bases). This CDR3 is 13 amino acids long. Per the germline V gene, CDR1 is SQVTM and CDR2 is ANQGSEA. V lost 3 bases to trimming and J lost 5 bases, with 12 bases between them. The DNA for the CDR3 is TGCAGCGTTGAGGAGGGGGGGGTAGATACGCAGTATTTT. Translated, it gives CSVEEGGVDTQYF.

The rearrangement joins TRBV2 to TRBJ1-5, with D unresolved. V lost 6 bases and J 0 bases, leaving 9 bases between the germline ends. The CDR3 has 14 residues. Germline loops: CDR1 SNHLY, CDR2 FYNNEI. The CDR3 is CASRAYYSNQPQHF. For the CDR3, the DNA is TGTGCCAGCAGGGCCTACTATAGCAATCAGCCCCAGCATTTT. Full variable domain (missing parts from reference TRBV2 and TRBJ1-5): EPEVTQTPSHQVTQMGQEVILRCVPISNHLYFYWYRQILGQKVEFLVSFYNNEISEKSEIFDDQFSVERPDGSNFTLKIRSTKLEDSAMYFCASRAYYSNQPQHFGDGTRLSIL.

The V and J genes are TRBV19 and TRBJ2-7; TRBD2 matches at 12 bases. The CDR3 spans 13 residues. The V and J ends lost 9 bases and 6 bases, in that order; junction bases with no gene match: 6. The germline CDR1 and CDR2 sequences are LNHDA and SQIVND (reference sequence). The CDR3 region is CASGGLAGSEQYF. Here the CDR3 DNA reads TGTGCCAGCGGAGGACTAGCGGGAAGCGAGCAGTACTTC.

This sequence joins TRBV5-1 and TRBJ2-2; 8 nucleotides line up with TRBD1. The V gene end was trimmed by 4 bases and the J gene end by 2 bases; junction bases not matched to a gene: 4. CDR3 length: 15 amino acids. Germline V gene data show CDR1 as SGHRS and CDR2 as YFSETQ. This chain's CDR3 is CASSPTGVNTGELFF. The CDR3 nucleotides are TGCGCCAGCAGCCCGACAGGGGTTAACACCGGGGAGCTGTTTTTT.

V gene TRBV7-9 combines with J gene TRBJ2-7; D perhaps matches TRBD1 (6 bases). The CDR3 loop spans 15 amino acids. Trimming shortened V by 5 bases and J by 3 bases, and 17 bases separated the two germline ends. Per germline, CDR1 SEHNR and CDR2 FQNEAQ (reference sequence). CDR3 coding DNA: TGTGCCAGCAGCGGAGTGACAGGAACCCTCTACGAGCAGTACTTC. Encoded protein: CASSGVTGTLYEQYF.

The CDR3 DNA sequence: TGTGCCAGCAGCTCGGGACAGCGGCAGTACTTC. It codes for CASSSGQRQYF. J is TRBJ2-7 and V is TRBV7-9; 7 nucleotides align to TRBD1. In germline, CDR1 is SEHNR, CDR2 FQNEAQ (reference sequence). J lost 9 bases, V lost 4 bases, and 3 bases had no gene match. The CDR3 extends over 11 amino acids.

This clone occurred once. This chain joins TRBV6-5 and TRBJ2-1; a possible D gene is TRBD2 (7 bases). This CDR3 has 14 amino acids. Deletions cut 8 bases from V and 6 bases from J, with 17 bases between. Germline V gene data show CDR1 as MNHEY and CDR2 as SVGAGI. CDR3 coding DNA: TGTGCCAGCGTCGGAGCGGGACACATCAATGAGCAGTTCTTC. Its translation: CASVGAGHINEQFF.

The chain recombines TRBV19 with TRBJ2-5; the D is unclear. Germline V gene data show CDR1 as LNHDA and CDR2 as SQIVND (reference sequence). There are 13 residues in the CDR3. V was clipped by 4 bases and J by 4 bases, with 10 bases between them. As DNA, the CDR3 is TGTGCCAGTAGTACGACTTACATAGAGACCCAGTACTTC. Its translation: CASSTTYIETQYF.

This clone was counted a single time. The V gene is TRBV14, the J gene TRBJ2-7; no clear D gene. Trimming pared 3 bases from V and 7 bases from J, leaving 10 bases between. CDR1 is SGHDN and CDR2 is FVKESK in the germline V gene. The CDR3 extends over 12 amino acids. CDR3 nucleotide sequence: TGTGCCAGCAGCCACCCGACCCGAGAGCAGTACTTC. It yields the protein CASSHPTREQYF.

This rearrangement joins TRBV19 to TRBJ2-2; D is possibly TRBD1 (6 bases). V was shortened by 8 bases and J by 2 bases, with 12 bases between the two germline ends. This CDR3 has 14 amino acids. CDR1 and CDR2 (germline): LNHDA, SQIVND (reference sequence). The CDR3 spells CASRRGQNTGELFF. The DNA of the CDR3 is TGTGCCAGTCGAAGGGGACAAAACACCGGGGAGCTGTTTTTT.

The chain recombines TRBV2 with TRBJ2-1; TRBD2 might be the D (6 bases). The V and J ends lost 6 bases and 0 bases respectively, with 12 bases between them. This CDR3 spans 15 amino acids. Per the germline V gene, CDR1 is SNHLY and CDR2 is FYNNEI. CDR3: CASSAPGSSYNEQFF. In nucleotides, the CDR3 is TGTGCCAGCAGCGCGCCCGGGAGCTCCTACAATGAGCAGTTCTTC.

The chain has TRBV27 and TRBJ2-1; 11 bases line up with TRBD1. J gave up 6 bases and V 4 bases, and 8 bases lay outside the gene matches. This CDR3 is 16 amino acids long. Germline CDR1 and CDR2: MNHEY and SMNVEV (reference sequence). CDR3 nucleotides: TGTGCCAGCAGTTCGCGGACAGGGGGCTTTGCCAATGAGCAGTTCTTC. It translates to CASSSRTGGFANEQFF.

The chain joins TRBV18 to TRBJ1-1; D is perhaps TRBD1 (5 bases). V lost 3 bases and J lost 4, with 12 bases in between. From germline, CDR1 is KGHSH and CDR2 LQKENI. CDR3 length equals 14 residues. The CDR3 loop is CASSPGRGVTEAFF. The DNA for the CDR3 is TGTGCCAGCTCACCGGGTCGGGGGGTCACTGAAGCTTTCTTT.

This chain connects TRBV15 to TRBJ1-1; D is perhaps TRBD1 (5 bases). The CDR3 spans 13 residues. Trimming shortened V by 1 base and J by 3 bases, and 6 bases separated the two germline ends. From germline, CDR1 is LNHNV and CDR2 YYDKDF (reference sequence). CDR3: CATSRGGDTEAFF. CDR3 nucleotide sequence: TGTGCCACCAGCAGAGGGGGGGACACTGAAGCTTTCTTT.

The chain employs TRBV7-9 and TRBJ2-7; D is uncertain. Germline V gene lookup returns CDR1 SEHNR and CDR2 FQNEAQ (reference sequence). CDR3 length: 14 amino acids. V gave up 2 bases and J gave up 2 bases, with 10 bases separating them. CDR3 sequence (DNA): TGTGCCAGCAGCTTAAGTCGAGGAACCTACGAGCAGTACTTC. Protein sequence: CASSLSRGTYEQYF. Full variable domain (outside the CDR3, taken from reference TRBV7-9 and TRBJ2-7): DTGVSQNPRHKITKRGQNVTFRCDPISEHNRLYWYRQTLGQGPEFLTYFQNEAQLEKSRLLSDRFSAERPKGSFSTLEIQRTEQGDSAMYLCASSLSRGTYEQYFGPGTRLTVT.

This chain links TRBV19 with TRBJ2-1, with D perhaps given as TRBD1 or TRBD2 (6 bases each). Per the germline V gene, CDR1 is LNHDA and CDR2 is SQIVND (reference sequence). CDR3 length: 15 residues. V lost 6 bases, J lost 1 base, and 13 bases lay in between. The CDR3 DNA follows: TGTGCCAGTAGCCCCGGGGGCCCTTCCTACAATGAGCAGTTCTTC. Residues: CASSPGGPSYNEQFF. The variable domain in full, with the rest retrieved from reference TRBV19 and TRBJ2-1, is DGGITQSPKYLFRKEGQNVTLSCEQNLNHDAMYWYRQDPGQGLRLIYYSQIVNDFQKGDIAEGYSVSREKKESFPLTVTSAQKNPTAFYLCASSPGGPSYNEQFFGPGTRLTVL.

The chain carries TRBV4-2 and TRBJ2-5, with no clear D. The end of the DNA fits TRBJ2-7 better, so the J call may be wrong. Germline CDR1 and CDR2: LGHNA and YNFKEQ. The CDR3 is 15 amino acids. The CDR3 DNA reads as TGTGCCAGCAGCCAAGGCGGCTTTAGCTCCTACGAGCAGTACTTC. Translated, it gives CASSQGGFSSYEQYF.

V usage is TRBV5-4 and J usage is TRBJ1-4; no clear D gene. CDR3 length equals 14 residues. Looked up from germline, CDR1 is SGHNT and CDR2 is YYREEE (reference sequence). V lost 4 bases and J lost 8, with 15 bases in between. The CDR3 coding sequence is TGTGCCAGCAGCGGGAGACTTAATGACGAAAAACTGTTTTTT. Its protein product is CASSGRLNDEKLFF.

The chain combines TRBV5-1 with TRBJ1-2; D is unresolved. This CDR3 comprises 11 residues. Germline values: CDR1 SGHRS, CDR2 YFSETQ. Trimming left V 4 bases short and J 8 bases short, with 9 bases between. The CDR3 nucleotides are TGCGCCAGCAGCCTGGGAGGAGGCTACACCTTC. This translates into CASSLGGGYTF.

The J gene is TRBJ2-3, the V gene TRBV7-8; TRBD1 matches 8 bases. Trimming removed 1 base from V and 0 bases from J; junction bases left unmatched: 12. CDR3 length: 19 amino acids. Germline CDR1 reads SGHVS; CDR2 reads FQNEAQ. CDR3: CASSLGARDRLTSTDTQYF. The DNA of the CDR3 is TGTGCCAGCAGCTTAGGGGCACGGGACAGGTTAACTAGCACAGATACGCAGTATTTT.

This chain's CDR3 is CSAERQETQYF. The CDR3 DNA reads TGCAGTGCGGAAAGACAAGAGACCCAGTACTTC. The chain employs TRBV20-1 and TRBJ2-5, with D unresolved. Trimming left V 6 bases short and J 2 bases short, with 7 bases between. The CDR3 runs to 11 residues. Germline V gene sequence: CDR1 DFQATT, CDR2 SNEGSKA (reference sequence).